This T cell receptor (beta chain) comes out of a study of shared clonotypes between healthy human individuals. Only in-frame clones appear in the TCRdb table, and some are missing; sequencing was by immunoSEQ multiplex PCR. The sample includes millions of clones, about 92% of them seen just once. Trimming stripped 3 bases from V and 1 base from J, with 14 bases between. Germline V lookup: CDR1 KGHSH, CDR2 LQKENI. The CDR3 consists of 16 residues. The chain has TRBV18 and TRBJ2-3, with D possibly TRBD1 on 5 matching bases. The sequence was collected from a man aged 18 to 29 in good health. The sequenced sample consisted of naive CD4+ T cells sorted from blood. Subset defined: CD45RA+ positively selected. The CDR3 DNA reads TGTGCCAGCTCACCTCCTAGGGGTACGGGCACAGATACGCAGTATTTT. Its translation is CASSPPRGTGTDTQYF. Drawing the rest from reference TRBV18 and TRBJ2-3, the complete variable domain is NAGVMQNPRHLVRRRGQEARLRCSPMKGHSHVYWYRQLPEEGLKFMVYLQKENIIDESGMPKERFSAEFPKEGPSILRIQQVVRGDSAAYFCASSPPRGTGTDTQYFGPGTRLTVL.